A single T cell receptor beta chain is shown here with its context. Its binding antigen is unknown. Qualities for individual bases were not recorded, and no much larger clone is one base off. CDR1 GTSNPN and CDR2 SVGIG were looked up in the germline V gene (reference sequence). The CDR3 has 12 amino acids, counting the end cysteine and phenylalanine. CDR3 DNA is the only sequence kept; it has 36 bases, read in frame from the first base. V is reduced by 4 bases and J by 0 bases, leaving a spacing of 6 bases between them. The donors were healthy, HIV-negative adults with no recently reported acute infections or vaccinations. Every donor was a Caucasian adult residing in Nashville, Tennessee, USA. CD4+ T cells were enriched by magnetic negative selection, after which naive cells were positively selected on CD45RA and the negative fraction was taken as the memory subset. After blood collection by leukapheresis, PBMCs were isolated using Ficoll-Histopaque density gradient centrifugation and then cryopreserved in the vapor phase of liquid nitrogen. Purity and quantity of every magnetically sorted T cell population were checked by analytical flow cytometry. From each sorted fraction, genomic DNA was isolated and quantified by UV absorbance on a Nanodrop 2000c.

TCR CDR3 regions were amplified from genomic DNA by multiplex PCR using the deep immunoSEQ assay. For each cell subset, the extracted genomic DNA was distributed evenly across all wells of several immunoSEQ 96-well plates, and each plate served as one replicate. For sorted subsets, each replicate PCR was loaded with roughly 200 ng genomic DNA, equivalent to 30,000 to 35,000 T cell genomes. Purified libraries were measured with a Qubit 3.0 fluorometer, size-checked on a Bioanalyzer 2100, and measured again with the KAPA Library Quantification kit. A separate single-read 150-cycle Illumina NextSeq 550 flow cell was used to sequence each immunoSEQ 96-well plate. In the source study's methods: Because the immunoSEQ output included only junctional sequences and no quality scores, the filtering could not be the same as the filtering used for full-length reads. To assign V/J genes and CDR3, sequences were annotated against IMGT germline references using PyIR, a Python wrapper for IgBLAST v1.9. Reads were removed for weak V/J assignments (E-value above 1e-6), missing CDR3, stop codons, out-of-frame junctions, or ambiguous translated residues. A V3J clonotype was defined by an identical inferred V gene, J gene, and CDR3 amino acid sequence. The percentage overlap between two repertoires was calculated by dividing the number of shared unique clonotypes by the size of the smaller repertoire. Richness of each repertoire was evaluated using RTK rarefaction, the Chao1 estimator, and Recon v2.1 estimates of unobserved clonotypes. Generation probabilities were computed with OLGA for all TCRbeta clonotypes obtained by the gDNA method from several donors. Imported from immuneACCESS, the table was reduced by TCRdb to in-frame sequences with V and J called. These copies leave out some clones; in studies compared against another copy, an unresolved V gene accounts for under half, and the cause of the remainder is not known. V and J calls and clone size are given by that table; D and trimming were obtained from the DNA. This sample gives more than 900,000 clones in total; roughly 74% of them show up just once. Roughly 0.62% of the sample goes to the ten largest clones.

The sample belongs to a study of shared clonotypes between healthy human individuals (dated by TCRdb to the early 2020s). Regarding the study in general: A couple of women and three men aged 18 to 49 years were included in the cohort. The study deeply sequenced blood TCR repertoires of 5 or 6 healthy adults to estimate repertoire size and the extent of clonotype sharing between individuals. To increase sequencing depth and limit assay-specific biases, different laboratories used diverse techniques to prepare libraries and sequence TCR repertoires. Between about 0.9 and 10 billion PBMCs per donor were obtained by leukapheresis. Per donor, three plates each were used for CD4 naive and CD4 memory, two for CD8 naive, and one for CD8 memory.

What the research found in general, with its limitations: Even with the large sequencing depth, rarefaction of the sorted-subset datasets indicated that sequencing was incomplete. Naive subsets generally had larger estimated clonotype richness than memory subsets. Pairwise subsampling indicated that sequencing depth was expected to affect the degree of clonotype sharing among donors. Sampling was restricted to blood, and TCR repertoires in tissues likely differ from the TCR repertoires found in blood. The small number of donors limited the genetic and exposure-history diversity represented. Across a few donors, 4.5% to 6.5% of naive CD4, approximately 4% of naive CD8, about 2% of memory CD4, and under 0.45% of memory CD8 clonotypes were shared. Higher generation probabilities were observed for clonotypes shared by all four sorted-subset donors than for non-shared clonotypes.

The sequence was obtained from a man aged 18 to 30 in good health. Some clones in this sample may be carry-over from other donors' samples. The sample was memory CD4+ T cells from PBMCs. The sample's cell subset or site label is to be understood as: CD45RA-negative fraction. The V gene is TRBV30 and the J gene is TRBJ1-2; a confident D gene designation cannot be given. The CDR3 corresponds to CAWTRSNYGYTF. The DNA reads as follows: TGTGCCTGGACTCGGTCTAACTATGGCTACACCTTC.